The rows below give T cell receptor beta chains drawn from one sample of a study of blood T cell repertoires in COVID-19. Clones were sequenced by immunoSEQ multiplex PCR, and TCRdb holds only the in-frame ones, with some missing. The sample carries fewer than 200,000 clones, approximately 82% recorded once. The sequenced sample consisted of PBMCs or T cells enriched from blood (not recorded which). The origin of the receptors is a woman in her forties or fifties who had recovered from COVID-19. Each CDR3 is given with its conserved first and last residue. Each record gives: CDR3 length, D gene, J gene, V gene, clone size, CDR3 protein, CDR3 DNA. A D gene is named only where the DNA matches it firmly. Some rows have no size entry. The others give once, few or many, or a class for an expanded clone.

13 . TRBJ2-7 TRBV27 . CASSLGPYYEQYF TGTGCCAGCAGTTTAGGGCCTTACTACGAGCAGTACTTC
15 TRBD2 TRBJ2-1 TRBV24-1 . CATSSYLAGVNEQFF TGTGCCACCAGTTCTTATCTAGCGGGAGTAAATGAGCAGTTCTTC
18 TRBD2 TRBJ2-3 TRBV4-2 . CASSQEKWTSKNTDTQYF TGTGCCAGCAGCCAAGAAAAGTGGACTAGCAAGAACACAGATACGCAGTATTTT
12 . TRBJ1-5 TRBV2 . CASSAGDQPQHF TGTGCCAGCAGTGCTGGAGATCAGCCCCAGCATTTT
15 TRBD1 TRBJ2-1 TRBV7-3 . CASSLRDREYNEQFF TGTGCCAGCAGCTTAAGGGACAGGGAGTACAATGAGCAGTTCTTC
15 . TRBJ1-1 TRBV5-1 . CASSSGGSVNTEAFF TGCGCCAGCAGCTCCGGGGGTAGCGTGAACACTGAAGCTTTCTTT
15 . TRBJ2-1 TRBV5-4 . CASSPGRDSYNEQFF TGTGCCAGCAGCCCCGGGCGGGACTCCTACAATGAGCAGTTCTTC
15 TRBD2 TRBJ2-1 TRBV27 many CASGGIGREVNEQFF TGTGCCAGTGGGGGCATTGGGCGGGAGGTCAATGAGCAGTTCTTC
14 TRBD1 TRBJ2-7 TRBV19 . CASKEGPGGYEQYF TGTGCCAGTAAAGAGGGTCCAGGGGGCTACGAGCAGTACTTC
15 . TRBJ1-6 TRBV28 . CASSPGQSGGPPLHF TGTGCCAGCAGTCCCGGACAGTCCGGAGGACCACCCCTCCACTTT
16 . TRBJ2-5 TRBV28 . CASSPLSGGGKETQYF TGTGCCAGCAGTCCCCTGAGTGGGGGCGGAAAAGAGACCCAGTACTTC
12 TRBD1 TRBJ2-7 TRBV6-5 . CATRQGSYEQYF TGTGCCACCCGACAGGGCTCCTACGAGCAGTACTTC
13 . TRBJ1-2 TRBV14 few CASSQDPSYGYTF TGTGCCAGCAGCCAAGACCCCTCGTATGGCTACACCTTC
11 . TRBJ1-1 TRBV29-1 once CSVKRFTEAFF TGCAGCGTCAAGCGGTTCACTGAAGCTTTCTTT
14 . TRBJ2-3 TRBV5-1 . CASSLTQGTDTQYF TGCGCCAGCAGCTTGACCCAGGGCACAGATACGCAGTATTTT
15 . TRBJ1-3 TRBV11-3 . CASSKGQQHGNTIYF TGTGCCAGCAGCAAGGGGCAACAACATGGAAACACCATATATTTT
15 TRBD1 TRBJ1-2 TRBV28 . CASSAGTGRSGGYTF TGTGCCAGCAGTGCCGGGACAGGGAGGAGTGGTGGCTACACCTTC
15 . TRBJ1-4 TRBV15 . CATSRDRATNEKLFF TGTGCCACCAGCAGAGATCGAGCAACTAATGAAAAACTGTTTTTT
15 . TRBJ2-6 TRBV5-1 . CASSEGLSGANVLTF TGCGCCAGCAGCGAGGGACTCTCCGGGGCCAACGTCCTGACTTTC
15 TRBD1 TRBJ2-7 TRBV28 . CATLSPGQGSREQYF TGTGCCACCCTGAGTCCGGGACAGGGTAGTAGGGAGCAGTACTTC
12 . TRBJ1-4 TRBV28 . CASTGNPGKLFF TGTGCCAGCACAGGGAATCCAGGAAAACTGTTTTTT
13 . TRBJ2-3 TRBV7-2 . CASSASGTDTQYF TGTGCCAGCAGCGCGAGCGGCACAGATACGCAGTATTTT
11 . TRBJ1-1 TRBV28 few CATLVNTEAFF TGTGCCACGTTAGTGAACACTGAAGCTTTCTTT
15 TRBD1 TRBJ1-3 TRBV28 once CASSSGTGVGNTIYF TGTGCCAGCAGTTCCGGAACAGGGGTTGGAAACACCATATATTTT
17 TRBD2 TRBJ2-3 TRBV4-3 many CASSQETSGRMADTQYF TGCGCCAGCAGCCAAGAGACTAGCGGGAGGATGGCAGATACGCAGTATTTT
16 TRBD2 TRBJ2-2 TRBV7-2 . CASSFNSGINTGELFF TGTGCCAGCAGCTTTAATAGCGGGATCAACACCGGGGAGCTGTTTTTT
15 . TRBJ1-2 TRBV18 . CASSPVAAGMNGYTF TGTGCCAGCTCACCAGTCGCGGCAGGGATGAATGGCTACACCTTC
19 TRBD2 TRBJ2-1 TRBV27 . CASSSGTSGRVLAGNEQFF TGTGCCAGCAGTTCCGGGACTAGCGGGAGGGTCCTAGCGGGCAATGAGCAGTTCTTC
15 TRBD1 TRBJ2-1 TRBV28 . CASSLGTVTYNEQFF TGTGCCAGCAGCCTCGGGACAGTTACCTACAATGAGCAGTTCTTC
14 TRBD2 TRBJ2-5 TRBV27 many CASSPGTSGETQYF TGTGCCAGCAGTCCCGGGACTAGCGGCGAGACCCAGTACTTC
12 . TRBJ2-5 TRBV12-3/TRBV12-4 . CASSHIKETQYF TGTGCCAGCAGTCACATTAAAGAGACCCAGTACTTC
16 TRBD1 TRBJ1-4 TRBV4-1 . CASSQPNRGFGEKLFF TGCGCCAGCAGCCAACCCAACAGGGGGTTCGGCGAAAAACTGTTTTTT
21 . TRBJ1-3 TRBV9 . CASSVEGDPGRSPGQGNTIYF TGTGCCAGCAGCGTAGAGGGGGATCCGGGACGTTCACCGGGACAAGGAAACACCATATATTTT
15 TRBD2 TRBJ2-7 TRBV7-8 few CASSPGSSGTWEQYF TGTGCCAGCAGCCCAGGGTCTAGCGGGACGTGGGAGCAGTACTTC
15 . TRBJ1-5 TRBV15 few CATSRDGQNNQPQHF TGTGCCACCAGCAGAGATGGACAGAACAATCAGCCCCAGCATTTT
12 . TRBJ2-7 TRBV29-1 . CSVSGPPYEQYF TGCAGCGTGAGTGGTCCCCCCTACGAGCAGTACTTC
17 TRBD2 TRBJ2-1 TRBV3-1/TRBV3-2 few CASSQRGLLSSYNEQFF TGTGCCAGCAGCCAAAGGGGACTACTAAGCTCCTACAATGAGCAGTTCTTC
14 TRBD1 TRBJ1-4 TRBV2 . CASRELTGNEKLFF TGTGCCAGCAGGGAGCTGACAGGGAATGAAAAACTGTTTTTT
17 . TRBJ2-3 TRBV7-9 . CASSPTMGTQSKDTQYF TGTGCCAGCAGCCCTACCATGGGGACTCAGTCGAAAGATACGCAGTATTTT
13 TRBD1 TRBJ1-2 TRBV19 . CASKTGGGDGYTF TGTGCCAGTAAGACAGGGGGAGGCGATGGCTACACCTTC
15 . TRBJ1-2 TRBV15 . CATSSGNRANYGYTF TGTGCCACCAGCAGCGGGAACAGGGCAAACTATGGCTACACCTTC
17 TRBD2 TRBJ2-2 TRBV9 . CASSVHPGGPITGELFF TGTGCCAGCAGCGTACACCCGGGAGGGCCGATCACCGGGGAGCTGTTTTTT
20 TRBD1 TRBJ2-2 TRBV7-6 . CASSLVVGTGGSLNTGELFF TGTGCCAGCAGCTTAGTTGTGGGGACAGGGGGATCCCTGAACACCGGGGAGCTGTTTTTT
13 . TRBJ2-7 TRBV12-3/TRBV12-4 . CASSSAEGLEQYF TGTGCCAGCAGTTCGGCGGAGGGCCTCGAGCAGTACTTC
13 . TRBJ2-1 TRBV12-3/TRBV12-4 . CASTGQEGNEQFF TGTGCCAGCACAGGACAGGAGGGCAATGAGCAGTTCTTC
17 TRBD2 TRBJ2-1 TRBV3-1/TRBV3-2 . CASSRRGLAGIGNEQFF TGTGCCAGCAGCCGGAGGGGGCTAGCGGGAATAGGGAATGAGCAGTTCTTC
12 . TRBJ1-2 TRBV7-9 . CASSLANRGYTF TGTGCCAGCAGCTTAGCGAACAGGGGCTACACCTTC
14 . TRBJ1-5 TRBV28 . CASSSGGGNQPQHF TGTGCCAGCAGTAGCGGGGGGGGCAATCAGCCCCAGCATTTT
13 . TRBJ1-2 TRBV5-4 . CASSLDGFQGYTF TGTGCCAGCAGCTTGGACGGCTTCCAGGGGTACACCTTC
14 . TRBJ2-7 TRBV7-8 . CASSLSEGAREQYF TGTGCCAGCAGCTTATCAGAGGGAGCGCGGGAGCAGTACTTC
16 TRBD2 TRBJ2-5 TRBV6-5 . CASSYSLAGGERAQYF TGTGCCAGCAGTTACTCGCTGGCGGGAGGCGAACGGGCCCAGTACTTC
17 TRBD2 TRBJ2-1 TRBV7-3 . CASSLTGASGSYNEQFF TGTGCCAGCAGCTTAACGGGGGCTAGCGGGAGTTACAATGAGCAGTTCTTC